This note documents a single TCR beta chain sequence. CDR3 size: 17 residues. With V trimmed by 5 bases and J by 4 bases, 12 bases remained unmatched. Germline CDR1 is SGHTA and CDR2 is FQGNSA. This record comes from a study of blood T cell repertoires in COVID-19. Across the study: Whether acute or convalescent, the COVID-19 samples came from the United States, Italy and Spain.

Original processing notes: Scientists estimated how many nucleated cells there were by amplifying reference gene primers. Sequencing was performed with immunoSEQ multiplex PCR; in TCRdb, only in-frame clones are kept and a portion is missing. V and J calls plus clone size are reproduced from that table; the DNA served to infer D and trimming. The table has hundreds of thousands of clones, 70% to 90% seen once. The sequence came from a man between 18 and 29 years old with active or convalescent COVID-19. The chain couples TRBV7-2 to TRBJ1-1; TRBD1 matches 11 bases. Sample: peripheral blood. The CDR3 DNA sequence: TGTGCCAGCAGCCCCAGGACAGGGGGCATTTGGGGCACTGAAGCTTTCTTT. It specifies CASSPRTGGIWGTEAFF. Variable domain in full (rest from reference TRBV7-2 and TRBJ1-1): GAGVSQSPSNKVTEKGKDVELRCDPISGHTALYWYRQSLGQGLEFLIYFQGNSAPDKSGLPSDRFSAERTGGSVSTLTIQRTQQEDSAVYLCASSPRTGGIWGTEAFFGQGTRLTVV.